These 23 T cell receptor beta chains share one sample of origin, sequenced in a study of shared clonotypes between healthy human individuals. The assay was immunoSEQ multiplex PCR, and TCRdb's table has in-frame clones only and misses some. The sample comprises about 2.4 million clones, approximately 94% of which are singletons, and roughly 0.14% rests with the top ten. Sequenced: naive CD4+ T cells sorted from blood. As to subset: CD45RA+ positively selected. These receptors all come from a young man in good health.

Worth noting for this clone: This sample also contains other DNA sequences that code for the same CDR3. This chain connects TRBV2 to TRBJ1-2; unclear D gene. This CDR3 contains 13 residues. The V end lost 1 base, the J end lost 1 base, and 4 bases lay between the germline ends. Germline-derived CDR1 and CDR2 are SNHLY and FYNNEI. The CDR3 bases are TGTGCCAGCAGTGAAGAGCTTAACTATGGCTACACCTTC. As protein: CASSEELNYGYTF. Variable domain in full (rest from reference TRBV2 and TRBJ1-2): EPEVTQTPSHQVTQMGQEVILRCVPISNHLYFYWYRQILGQKVEFLVSFYNNEISEKSEIFDDQFSVERPDGSNFTLKIRSTKLEDSAMYFCASSEELNYGYTFGSGTRLTVV.

The chain uses TRBV6-5 and TRBJ1-5; D is unclear. Trimming shortened V by 2 bases and J by 4 bases, and 12 bases separated the two germline ends. The germline CDR1 and CDR2 sequences are MNHEY and SVGAGI. This CDR3 spans 15 amino acids. The CDR3 loop reads CASSYGRQANQPQHF. CDR3 in DNA: TGTGCCAGCAGTTACGGTCGTCAGGCAAATCAGCCCCAGCATTTT.

The chain carries TRBV4-1 and TRBJ1-4; weak D call: TRBD1 (6 bases). The CDR3 spans 13 residues. Germline lookup yields CDR1 MGHRA and CDR2 YSYEKL. The V gene lost 7 bases and the J gene lost 8 bases, with 14 bases spanning the gap. CDR3 in amino acids: CASKGGAGEKLFF. CDR3 sequence (DNA): TGCGCCAGCAAGGGGGGGGCGGGGGAAAAACTGTTTTTT.

This rearrangement joins TRBV6-5 to TRBJ1-5, with D perhaps matching TRBD1 (5 bases). The germline CDR1 and CDR2 sequences are MNHEY and SVGAGI. The CDR3 sequence is 15 residues long. The ends were cut back, 6 bases at V and 3 bases at J, with 15 bases in the middle. Here the CDR3 reads CASSRSGGVNQPQHF. The CDR3 DNA reads as TGTGCCAGCAGCCGGAGTGGGGGAGTCAATCAGCCCCAGCATTTT.

This chain uses TRBV5-4 with TRBJ2-1; D call uncertain. Trimming stripped 4 bases from V and 5 bases from J, with 10 bases between. Looked up from germline, CDR1 is SGHNT and CDR2 is YYREEE (reference sequence). CDR3 length equals 13 residues. CDR3 in amino acids: CASSVRDNNEQFF. The CDR3 nucleotides read TGTGCCAGCAGCGTCAGAGACAACAATGAGCAGTTCTTC.

This clone was observed a single time. V usage is TRBV5-1 and J usage is TRBJ1-3; D possibly corresponds to TRBD1 (5 bases). Germline V lookup: CDR1 SGHRS, CDR2 YFSETQ. The CDR3 loop spans 16 amino acids. Trimming removed 4 bases at V and 0 bases at J, with 14 bases between. The CDR3 spells CASSRGTESSGNTIYF. In DNA, the CDR3 is TGCGCCAGCAGCCGAGGGACGGAGAGCTCTGGAAACACCATATATTTT.

The V gene is TRBV7-2, the J gene TRBJ2-2; D possibly matches TRBD1 or TRBD2 (5 bases each). The CDR3 length is 14 residues. V was shortened by 1 base and J by 8 bases, with 11 bases between the two germline ends. Looked up from germline, CDR1 is SGHTA and CDR2 is FQGNSA. This CDR3 reads CASSLGDAVGELFF. CDR3 bases: TGTGCCAGCAGCTTAGGGGACGCAGTAGGGGAGCTGTTTTTT.

The chain has TRBV2 and TRBJ2-1; 13 bases map to TRBD2. CDR3 size: 16 residues. Germline CDR1 and CDR2: SNHLY and FYNNEI. V shed 5 bases, J shed 9 bases, and the junction held 10 bases outside the gene matches. CDR3 loop: CASSTWGLAGRGEQFF. In DNA form, the CDR3 reads TGTGCCAGCAGTACCTGGGGACTAGCGGGGAGGGGTGAGCAGTTCTTC.

This chain connects TRBV4-3 to TRBJ2-7; 8 bases match TRBD1. The J segment lost 0 bases and the V segment lost 2 bases, leaving 9 bases of the junction unmatched. Germline V gives CDR1 LGHNA, CDR2 YSLEER. The CDR3 is made up of 17 amino acids. For the CDR3, the DNA is TGCGCCAGCAGCCAATCCCTAGGACAGGGATACTCCTACGAGCAGTACTTC. It encodes CASSQSLGQGYSYEQYF.

This rearrangement joins TRBV15 to TRBJ2-3; 9 nucleotides agree with TRBD2. This CDR3 contains 18 residues. With 0 bases clipped from V and 0 bases from J, the junction kept 7 bases outside the gene matches. Germline CDR1 LNHNV, CDR2 YYDKDF (reference sequence). The chain's CDR3 is CATSRELAGFLSTDTQYF. The CDR3 DNA sequence: TGTGCCACCAGCAGAGAACTAGCGGGCTTCCTTAGCACAGATACGCAGTATTTT.

The CDR3 protein is CASMNTGELFF. The CDR3 DNA reads as TGCGCCAGCATGAACACCGGGGAGCTGTTTTTT. This chain uses TRBV5-1 with TRBJ2-2; D gene ambiguous. Germline assignment: CDR1 SGHRS and CDR2 YFSETQ. CDR3 size: 11 residues. Trimming shortened V by 6 bases and J by 1 base, and 1 base separated the two germline ends.

The CDR3 sequence is CASSLGDDSKAFF. The CDR3 region has the DNA TGTGCCAGCAGCTTAGGGGACGATTCTAAAGCTTTCTTT. The rearrangement links TRBV11-2 to TRBJ1-1, with D possibly matching TRBD1 (5 bases). Germline lookup yields CDR1 SGHAT and CDR2 FQNNGV. This CDR3 has 13 residues. V lost 1 base to trimming and J lost 9 bases, with 12 bases between them.

This sequence joins TRBV2 and TRBJ1-2; D remains unclear. Trimming cost V 0 bases and J 0 bases, with 8 bases left between them. The CDR3 consists of 15 residues. Germline V lookup: CDR1 SNHLY, CDR2 FYNNEI. The CDR3 DNA is TGTGCCAGCAGTGAAGCTGGTTCAGCTAACTATGGCTACACCTTC. Encoded protein: CASSEAGSANYGYTF.

The V call is TRBV4-1, the J call TRBJ1-4, with D possibly matching TRBD1 (5 bases). CDR3 length: 17 residues. Trimming cost V 3 bases and J 0 bases, with 14 bases left between them. Germline V gene lookup returns CDR1 MGHRA and CDR2 YSYEKL. CDR3 loop: CASSQGLSKATNEKLFF. DNA of the CDR3: TGCGCCAGCAGCCAGGGGCTAAGTAAGGCAACTAATGAAAAACTGTTTTTT.

A word on this clone: This sample includes further DNA sequences coding for the same CDR3. The chain carries TRBV10-3 and TRBJ2-7; D gene ambiguous. CDR1 is ENHRY and CDR2 is SYGVKD in the germline V gene. This CDR3 spans 12 amino acids. V lost 3 bases to trimming and J lost 4 bases, with 7 bases between them. The CDR3 reads CAISDRAYEQYF. For the CDR3, the DNA is TGTGCCATCAGTGATAGAGCTTACGAGCAGTACTTC.

Comments on this clone: Given the absence of the conserved phenylalanine or tryptophan at the CDR3 end, a read error is likely. Because the CDR3's place on the DNA is in doubt, the DNA is left out and the CDR3 is given as listed by TCRdb. The chain is built from TRBV11-2 and TRBJ2-7. Germline CDR1 SGHAT, CDR2 FQNNGV. 12 amino acids form the CDR3, both terminal residues included. CDR3 in amino acids: CASSLVPGQFAI.

Comments on this clone: This sample also contains other DNA sequences that code for the same CDR3. The chain recombines TRBV7-9 with TRBJ1-4; D unclear. V shed 1 base and J shed 0 bases, with 6 bases lying between them. The CDR3 spans 15 residues. Germline V CDR1 and CDR2: SEHNR, FQNEAQ (reference sequence). The CDR3 DNA follows: TGTGCCAGCAGCTTAGGGGGTACAACTAATGAAAAACTGTTTTTT. Translated, it gives CASSLGGTTNEKLFF. The variable domain in full, completed from reference TRBV7-9 and TRBJ1-4, reads DTGVSQNPRHKITKRGQNVTFRCDPISEHNRLYWYRQTLGQGPEFLTYFQNEAQLEKSRLLSDRFSAERPKGSFSTLEIQRTEQGDSAMYLCASSLGGTTNEKLFFGSGTQLSVL.

The chain links TRBV6-6 to TRBJ2-7; 7 bases fit TRBD1. Germline V gene sequence: CDR1 MNHNY, CDR2 SVGAGI (reference sequence). The V segment lost 0 bases and the J segment 0 bases; nucleotides outside the gene matches: 5. The CDR3 length is 16 residues. The CDR3 DNA reads TGTGCCAGCAGTTACTCGCCACAGGGGTACTCCTACGAGCAGTACTTC. Its protein is CASSYSPQGYSYEQYF.

The chain has TRBV5-1 and TRBJ2-4, with D uncertain. With 4 bases removed from V and 10 bases from J, the gap between germline ends came to 15 bases. The CDR3 contains 13 residues. CDR1 is SGHRS and CDR2 is YFSETQ in the germline V gene. CDR3 in amino acids: CASSETGLEIQYF. DNA for the CDR3: TGCGCCAGCAGCGAGACCGGGTTGGAGATTCAGTACTTC.

The chain carries TRBV25-1 and TRBJ2-5; either TRBD1 or TRBD2 may supply D (5 bases each). The V and J ends lost 3 bases and 5 bases respectively, with 16 bases between them. Germline V lookup: CDR1 MGHDK, CDR2 SYGVNS. The CDR3 runs 15 residues. The CDR3 protein is CASSERGLVGETQYF. The DNA of the CDR3 is TGTGCCAGCAGTGAGAGGGGTCTAGTTGGGGAGACCCAGTACTTC.

The chain recombines TRBV11-2 with TRBJ2-7; TRBD2 agrees at 14 bases. V trimming: 6 bases; J trimming: 3 bases; junction bases outside the gene matches: 4. The CDR3 covers 15 residues. Looked up from germline, CDR1 is SGHAT and CDR2 is FQNNGV. The CDR3 region has the DNA TGTGCCAGCAGGCGACTAGCGGGAGGGCACTACGAGCAGTACTTC. Its protein product is CASRRLAGGHYEQYF.

This clone was observed once. The chain is built from TRBV27 and TRBJ2-7; no clear D gene. CDR3 length equals 15 residues. V was shortened by 2 bases and J by 6 bases, with 17 bases between the two germline ends. Germline CDR1 reads MNHEY; CDR2 reads SMNVEV (reference sequence). CDR3 coding DNA: TGTGCCAGCAGTTTACCCCGAACCAGATCTCGCGAGCAGTACTTC. Translated: CASSLPRTRSREQYF.

This rearrangement joins TRBV6-5 to TRBJ1-2; TRBD1 might be the D (5 bases). The CDR3 length is 12 residues. Trimming left V 5 bases short and J 6 bases short, with 10 bases between. CDR1 and CDR2 from the germline V gene are MNHEY and SVGAGI. The CDR3 sequence is CASSPRGDGYTF. CDR3 DNA sequence: TGTGCCAGCAGTCCCCGGGGGGATGGCTACACCTTC.